This section outlines one T cell receptor beta chain sequence together with its context. The CDR3 is 12 amino acids. V lost 5 bases and J 1 base, leaving 5 bases between the germline ends. Germline assignment: CDR1 SEHNR and CDR2 FQNEAQ (reference sequence). This sample was taken from a study of control samples from healthy donors and cancer patients. Assay: immunoSEQ multiplex PCR; the TCRdb copy retains only in-frame clones and omits some. The sample contains around 90,000 clones, around nine tenths of which appear only once. The clonotype originates from a man aged 25-40 years in good health. The chain is built from TRBV7-9 and TRBJ1-1, with D uncertain. Sequencing was performed on blood. The CDR3 DNA reads as TGTGCCAGCAGCCCTTCGAACACTGAAGCTTTCTTT. Protein: CASSPSNTEAFF.